One and the same sample provided the 20 T cell receptor beta chains below, sequenced in a study of Graves' ophthalmopathy and Graves' hyperthyroidism. The sequenced template was RNA, covering the TCR beta CDR3 region. A first-round RT-PCR used HTBI primers, followed by a second-round multiplex PCR. Each CDR3 protein is one row after TCRdb ran MiXCR on the multiplex PCR reads. The sample records approximately 380,000 distinct CDR3 sequences, 21% being singletons. The sample consisted of peripheral blood. These receptors originate from a woman aged 18-29 years with stable Graves' hyperthyroidism.

This clonotype came up many times. CDR3 nucleotide sequence: TGTGCCAGCAGCGTAGCGGTGGGGCAACCGCCTGGGGCCAACGTCCTGACTTTC. Translation: CASSVAVGQPPGANVLTF. The chain joins TRBV9 to TRBJ2-6; a possible D gene is TRBD1 (5 bases). Germline V gene data show CDR1 as SGDLS and CDR2 as YYNGEE. The CDR3 sequence is 18 residues long. The V and J ends lost 0 bases and 2 bases respectively, with 15 bases between them.

This clonotype occurred many times. The V gene is TRBV12-3 or TRBV12-4, the J gene TRBJ2-4; D is ambiguous. This CDR3 comprises 16 residues. V was shortened by 2 bases and J by 1 base, with 12 bases between the two germline ends. CDR3 sequence: CASSLSSLGAKNIQYF. The CDR3 nucleotides read TGTGCCAGCAGTTTAAGTAGCCTGGGGGCCAAAAACATTCAGTACTTC.

Many counts were recorded for this clonotype. The V gene is TRBV28, the J gene TRBJ2-3, with TRBD2 matching 11 bases. Germline trimming cut 3 bases from V and 1 base from J; bases unmatched to any gene: 18. The V gene's germline CDR1 is MDHEN and CDR2 SYDVKM. The CDR3 is 21 amino acids. CDR3 sequence: CASSFEILSGRALIGTDTQYF. The CDR3 DNA sequence: TGTGCCAGCAGTTTCGAGATTCTTAGCGGGAGGGCCCTCATCGGCACAGATACGCAGTATTTT.

This clonotype was observed many times. V gene TRBV20-1 combines with J gene TRBJ1-2, with D possibly TRBD1 on 5 matching bases. The CDR3 totals 15 residues. Germline values: CDR1 DFQATT, CDR2 SNEGSKA (reference sequence). Trimming cost V 1 base and J 2 bases, with 14 bases left between them. CDR3 sequence: CSARAPRVQNYGYTF. CDR3 bases: TGCAGTGCTAGAGCCCCCAGGGTCCAAAACTATGGCTACACCTTC.

J is TRBJ1-1 and V is TRBV5-1, with D possibly TRBD1 on 5 matching bases. V was cut by 4 bases and J by 0 bases, with 13 bases left in between. Germline V gives CDR1 SGHRS, CDR2 YFSETQ. This CDR3 is built from 15 residues. CDR3 loop: CASSISTAMNTEAFF. In DNA, the CDR3 is TGCGCCAGCAGCATATCGACAGCTATGAACACTGAAGCTTTCTTT.

This clonotype was seen repeatedly, ten times or more. The chain has TRBV29-1 and TRBJ2-5; 7 positions match TRBD1. The CDR3 is made up of 12 amino acids. The germline V gene has CDR1 SQVTM and CDR2 ANQGSEA. Trimming took 7 bases from V and 1 from J; bases not matched to a gene: 3. The CDR3 here is CSGTGLQETQYF. CDR3 nucleotides: TGCAGCGGGACAGGACTCCAAGAGACCCAGTACTTC.

The chain recombines TRBV4-1 with TRBJ1-5; tentatively, D is TRBD1 (6 bases). This CDR3 spans 19 amino acids. V dropped 2 bases and J dropped 1 base, with 21 bases sitting between them. Germline V lookup: CDR1 MGHRA, CDR2 YSYEKL. The CDR3 coding sequence is TGCGCCAGCAGCCAATCTCGCTGGGGGGCGAATCGGAGCAATCAGCCCCAGCATTTT. Its translation: CASSQSRWGANRSNQPQHF.

To note about this clonotype: Possible read error: a much larger clone is one base away. The J gene is TRBJ2-5, the V gene TRBV27, with TRBD2 matching over 8 bases. This CDR3 spans 16 amino acids. Germline CDR1 reads MNHEY; CDR2 reads SMNVEV (reference sequence). CDR3 nucleotide sequence: TGTGTCAGCGGTTCGACTCTCCGGGAGGGTAAAGAGACCCAGTACTTC. Protein: CVSGSTLREGKETQYF.

This chain connects TRBV20-1 to TRBJ2-1; TRBD2 matches at 12 bases. V lost 0 bases and J lost 7; bases outside the gene matches: 7. Germline V gene sequence: CDR1 DFQATT, CDR2 SNEGSKA (reference sequence). There are 16 residues in the CDR3. The CDR3 loop reads CSAREDPSGRANEQFF. The CDR3 region has the DNA TGCAGTGCTAGAGAGGACCCTAGCGGGAGGGCGAATGAGCAGTTCTTC.

On this clonotype: This sequence may be a read error, since a much larger clone differs from it by one base. V usage is TRBV20-1 and J usage is TRBJ1-1, with 9 bases identical to TRBD1. CDR1 DFQATT and CDR2 SNEGSKA come from the germline V gene (reference sequence). The CDR3 contains 15 residues. V dropped 3 bases and J dropped 1; count of bases not matched to a gene: 6. The CDR3 DNA is TGCAGTGCTAGGTTTCCGGGACAGGGGAACACTGAAGCTTTCTTT. Translating it yields CSARFPGQGNTEAFF.

For the CDR3, the DNA is TGTGCCAGCATTCGACAGCCAGCTAACTATGGCTACACCTTC. Amino acid sequence: CASIRQPANYGYTF. V is TRBV6-1 and J is TRBJ1-2, with D possibly being TRBD1 (5 bases). V lost 7 bases, J lost 0 bases, and 12 bases lay in between. This CDR3 is built from 14 residues. Germline CDR1 is MNHNS and CDR2 is SASEGT.

This clonotype was recorded many times. J is TRBJ1-2 and V is TRBV24-1, with D unclear. The V gene lost 4 bases and the J gene lost 8 bases, with 13 bases spanning the gap. This CDR3 has 13 amino acids. Germline loops: CDR1 KGHDR, CDR2 SFDVKD. CDR3 in amino acids: CATSDTGRGGYTF. CDR3 nucleotides: TGTGCCACCAGTGACACCGGGCGAGGGGGCTACACCTTC.

Comment on this clonotype: A much larger clone lies one base from this, so it may be a read error. This chain links TRBV28 with TRBJ2-4; the match to TRBD1 covers 7 bases. The germline V gene encodes CDR1 MDHEN and CDR2 SYDVKM. The CDR3 runs to 14 residues. CDR3 nucleotide sequence: TGTGCCAGCAGTTCCAGACAGGGTAAAAACATTAAGTACTTC. It is translated as CASSSRQGKNIKYF. The variable domain in full, completed from reference TRBV28 and TRBJ2-4, reads DVKVTQSSRYLVKRTGEKVFLECVQDMDHENMFWYRQDPGLGLRLIYFSYDVKMKEKGDIPEGYSVSREKKERFSLILESASTNQTSMYLCASSSRQGKNIKYFGAGTRLSVL.

This clonotype was counted only a few times. This chain's CDR3 is CAWSKGWGNTEAFF. As DNA, the CDR3 is TGTGCCTGGAGCAAAGGATGGGGGAACACTGAAGCTTTCTTT. This chain connects TRBV30 to TRBJ1-1; D is unresolved. Trimming pared 3 bases from V and 1 base from J, leaving 12 bases between. Germline CDR1 GTSNPN, CDR2 SVGIG (reference sequence). The CDR3 totals 14 residues.

This clonotype has ten or more counts. This chain connects TRBV5-1 to TRBJ1-1, with a weak D call TRBD1 (6 bases). Trimming removed 3 bases at V and 5 bases at J, with 17 bases between. Germline CDR1 SGHRS, CDR2 YFSETQ. The CDR3 sequence is 15 residues long. CDR3 bases: TGCGCCAGCAGCTCATCCCAGACAGGATGGACTGAAGCTTTCTTT. This codes for CASSSSQTGWTEAFF.

This clonotype is medium-sized (0.01 to 0.1%) in the sample. The V call is TRBV28, the J call TRBJ1-5, with unresolved D. V lost 6 bases and J 3 bases, leaving 12 bases between the germline ends. Germline CDR1 and CDR2: MDHEN and SYDVKM. The CDR3 sequence is 14 residues long. This CDR3 reads CASRLSWDNQPQHF. The CDR3 region has the DNA TGTGCCAGCAGGCTAAGTTGGGACAATCAGCCCCAGCATTTT.

This clonotype was detected only a few times. The chain links TRBV27 to TRBJ1-2, with 11 nucleotides matching TRBD1. The CDR3 has 15 residues. V trimming: 4 bases; J trimming: 4 bases; junction bases outside the gene matches: 5. The germline CDR1 and CDR2 sequences are MNHEY and SMNVEV (reference sequence). The CDR3 here is CASSWTGGRGYGYTF. The CDR3 nucleotides are TGTGCCAGCAGTTGGACAGGGGGCCGGGGCTATGGCTACACCTTC.

This clonotype was seen many times. The chain recombines TRBV20-1 with TRBJ2-7; 8 bases match TRBD2. V gave up 4 bases and J gave up 3 bases; unmatched junction bases: 5. Germline V lookup: CDR1 DFQATT, CDR2 SNEGSKA (reference sequence). The CDR3 has 13 amino acids. CDR3 loop: CSATTSERYEQYF. The CDR3 DNA is TGCAGTGCTACGACTAGCGAGCGCTACGAGCAGTACTTC.

The V call is TRBV4-1, the J call TRBJ2-4, with D possibly TRBD2 on 5 matching bases. V lost 1 base, J lost 1 base, and 11 bases lay in between. CDR1 MGHRA and CDR2 YSYEKL come from the germline V gene. The CDR3 loop spans 16 amino acids. The CDR3 protein is CASSQGRLGAKNIQYF. The CDR3 DNA is TGCGCCAGCAGCCAAGGGAGGCTGGGGGCCAAAAACATTCAGTACTTC.

The rearrangement links TRBV6-5 to TRBJ2-5; D might be TRBD2 (7 bases). V shed 0 bases and J shed 4 bases, with 15 bases lying between them. There are 16 residues in the CDR3. Per germline, CDR1 MNHEY and CDR2 SVGAGI. CDR3 sequence: CASSYSTAGARETQYF. DNA of the CDR3: TGTGCCAGCAGTTACTCGACGGCGGGGGCTCGAGAGACCCAGTACTTC.